In this sample, the clone carrying this TCR beta chain turned up a few times. The antigen is unknown. The CDR3 extends 3 residues past the end of the read, so its final part is completed from the germline J gene. Both groups were predominantly of Caucasian heritage. Method: immunoSEQ multiplex PCR; TCRdb's copy keeps in-frame clones and lacks some. The table lists about 23,000 clones, with no singletons. The data are from a study of T cell clonality in common variable immunodeficiency. V was clipped by 5 bases and J by 7 bases, with 12 bases between them. The CDR3 sequence is 13 residues long. Germline-derived CDR1 and CDR2 are SNHLY and FYNNEI. Overall study results and limits: CVID subjects shared fewer TCRbeta clones than healthy controls did. In common variable immunodeficiency, TCR beta chains reportedly carried fewer deletions and N-nucleotide insertions.

This chain uses TRBV2 with TRBJ1-5; D might be TRBD1 (6 bases). The source is a human donor with common variable immunodeficiency. What was sequenced was peripheral blood mononuclear cells. The CDR3 bases that were read are TGTGCCAGCAGTCCGGACAGTATGCAGCCC. It encodes CASSPDSMQP. The full CDR3 reads CASSPDSMQPQHF.